A single sample gave rise to the 25 T cell receptor beta chains below, sequenced in a study of OX40 agonist ivuxolimab in advanced cancers. The protocol was immunoSEQ multiplex PCR, while the TCRdb copy is restricted to in-frame clones and leaves out a portion. The profile shows 85,000 to 100,000 clones, approximately 93% of them singletons. Specimen: CD4+ or CD8+ T cells sorted from blood, collected in a trial of the OX40 agonist ivuxolimab. These receptors were taken from an adult with an advanced solid tumor such as melanoma, head and neck, liver or kidney cancer.

The rearrangement joins TRBV5-6 to TRBJ2-3; D unclear. This CDR3 spans 15 amino acids. Trimming left V 2 bases short and J 2 bases short, with 12 bases between. From germline, CDR1 is SGHDT and CDR2 YYEEEE. The CDR3 region has the DNA TGTGCCAGCAGCTTCTGGTGGGGAACCACAGATACGCAGTATTTT. This gives the protein CASSFWWGTTDTQYF. Combining the CDR3 with reference TRBV5-6 and TRBJ2-3 gives the whole variable domain DAGVTQSPTHLIKTRGQQVTLRCSPKSGHDTVSWYQQALGQGPQFIFQYYEEEERQRGNFPDRFSGHQFPNYSSELNVNALLLGDSALYLCASSFWWGTTDTQYFGPGTRLTVL.

The chain links TRBV28 to TRBJ1-2; 9 bases are a match to TRBD1. Germline-derived CDR1 and CDR2 are MDHEN and SYDVKM. The CDR3 has 14 residues. After removal of 6 bases from V and 6 bases from J, the junction contained 8 bases not matched to a gene. Here the CDR3 reads CASRPGQGLHGYTF. In DNA, the CDR3 is TGTGCCAGCAGACCCGGACAGGGGTTACATGGCTACACCTTC.

Concerning this clone: Additional DNA sequences in this sample encode the identical CDR3. V is TRBV2 and J is TRBJ2-5, with D uncertain. CDR1 and CDR2 (germline): SNHLY, FYNNEI. V lost 6 bases and J 1 base, leaving 3 bases between the germline ends. The CDR3 runs 11 residues. This CDR3 reads CASSPQETQYF. The DNA for the CDR3 is TGTGCCAGCAGCCCCCAAGAGACCCAGTACTTC.

J is TRBJ2-1 and V is TRBV5-4; unclear D gene. This CDR3 has 15 residues. Germline V gives CDR1 SGHNT, CDR2 YYREEE (reference sequence). The germline V and J ends were trimmed by 2 bases and 0 bases, with 9 bases remaining between them. CDR3 nucleotide sequence: TGTGCCAGCAGCTTACAATCCAGCTCCTACAATGAGCAGTTCTTC. Its translation: CASSLQSSSYNEQFF. The entire variable domain, with the rest obtained from reference TRBV5-4 and TRBJ2-1, is as follows: ETGVTQSPTHLIKTRGQQVTLRCSSQSGHNTVSWYQQALGQGPQFIFQYYREEENGRGNFPPRFSGLQFPNYSSELNVNALELDDSALYLCASSLQSSSYNEQFFGPGTRLTVL.

In its sample, this clone was seen once. V gene TRBV5-1 combines with J gene TRBJ1-2; 7 bases fit TRBD1. The CDR3 is 15 amino acids. CDR1 and CDR2 (germline): SGHRS, YFSETQ. Trimming at V came to 6 bases and at J to 4 bases, leaving 12 bases not matched to a gene. The CDR3 bases are TGCGCCAGCAAGGGAAACTCCGACAGGGCCTATGGCTACACCTTC. Translation: CASKGNSDRAYGYTF.

This chain links TRBV10-3 with TRBJ1-5, with D unclear. Germline CDR1 and CDR2: ENHRY and SYGVKD. V shed 2 bases and J shed 6 bases, with 14 bases lying between them. This CDR3 is built from 15 residues. The CDR3 DNA sequence: TGTGCCATCAGTGAGACTCGTGGGCCCGGTCAGCCCCAGCATTTT. Protein product: CAISETRGPGQPQHF.

The chain has TRBV7-2 and TRBJ2-2; D remains ambiguous. There are 13 residues in the CDR3. V dropped 2 bases and J dropped 2 bases, with 3 bases sitting between them. Germline-derived CDR1 and CDR2 are SGHTA and FQGNSA. CDR3: CASSLPNTGELFF. For the CDR3, the DNA is TGTGCCAGCAGCTTACCCAACACCGGGGAGCTGTTTTTT.

The rearrangement links TRBV10-3 to TRBJ2-3, with D unclear. The CDR3 runs 17 residues. Trimming stripped 0 bases from V and 0 bases from J, with 13 bases between. The germline V gene encodes CDR1 ENHRY and CDR2 SYGVKD. DNA for the CDR3: TGTGCCATCAGTGAGTCCGGGCGACGACCTAGCACAGATACGCAGTATTTT. Translating it yields CAISESGRRPSTDTQYF.

The chain combines TRBV30 with TRBJ2-1; the match to TRBD2 covers 8 bases. Germline lookup yields CDR1 GTSNPN and CDR2 SVGIG (reference sequence). Trimming removed 1 base from V and 6 bases from J; junction bases left unmatched: 5. The CDR3 totals 14 residues. The CDR3 reads CAWSEAGVFNEQFF. The CDR3 DNA reads TGTGCCTGGAGTGAAGCGGGAGTTTTCAATGAGCAGTTCTTC.

V gene TRBV5-1 combines with J gene TRBJ2-1; D is possibly TRBD2 (6 bases). The CDR3 extends over 16 amino acids. The germline V gene has CDR1 SGHRS and CDR2 YFSETQ. V lost 9 bases and J lost 0, with 19 bases in between. The CDR3 nucleotides are TGCGCCACCCTGCCCGGTAGCGGCAGCTCCTACAATGAGCAGTTCTTC. Translating gives CATLPGSGSSYNEQFF.

The J gene is TRBJ1-6, the V gene TRBV5-1; D unresolved. Germline V gene data show CDR1 as SGHRS and CDR2 as YFSETQ. The CDR3 has 16 amino acids. V dropped 0 bases and J dropped 1 base, with 8 bases sitting between them. CDR3 nucleotides: TGCGCCAGCAGCTTGGCGGTGGCGTCCTATAATTCACCCCTCCACTTT. Its protein product is CASSLAVASYNSPLHF. Combining the CDR3 with reference TRBV5-1 and TRBJ1-6 gives the whole variable domain KAGVTQTPRYLIKTRGQQVTLSCSPISGHRSVSWYQQTPGQGLQFLFEYFSETQRNKGNFPGRFSGRQFSNSRSEMNVSTLELGDSALYLCASSLAVASYNSPLHFGNGTRLTVT.

The chain combines TRBV9 with TRBJ2-6; D remains unclear. V lost 3 bases and J lost 0, with 10 bases in between. The CDR3 is 16 amino acids. Germline V gives CDR1 SGDLS, CDR2 YYNGEE. CDR3 in DNA: TGTGCCAGCAGCGCCTTGCCTGGCTCTGGGGCCAACGTCCTGACTTTC. It yields the protein CASSALPGSGANVLTF.

The chain is built from TRBV6-5 and TRBJ1-1; D unresolved. Germline CDR1 MNHEY, CDR2 SVGAGI. V was shortened by 0 bases and J by 7 bases, with 12 bases between the two germline ends. The CDR3 has 14 amino acids. The CDR3 sequence: CASSYSMARVEAFF. The DNA of the CDR3 is TGTGCCAGCAGTTACTCGATGGCCCGGGTTGAAGCTTTCTTT.

Only one count was recorded for this clone. The junction differs from germline at one of its ends, possibly a read error. The V gene is TRBV15, the J gene TRBJ1-2; TRBD1 might be the D (6 bases). The germline V gene encodes CDR1 LNHNV and CDR2 YYDKDF (reference sequence). The CDR3 is 15 amino acids. Written as DNA, the CDR3 is TGTGCCACCAGCGGAGACCTAGGGACCAGGGGTGGCTACACCTTC. Its translation: CATSGDLGTRGGYTF.

The V call is TRBV2, the J call TRBJ2-1; D remains ambiguous. Germline lookup yields CDR1 SNHLY and CDR2 FYNNEI. CDR3 size: 14 residues. V lost 4 bases, J lost 0 bases, and 7 bases lay in between. DNA of the CDR3: TGTGCCAGCAGTGCATTATTCTCCTACAATGAGCAGTTCTTC. Translated: CASSALFSYNEQFF.

The J gene is TRBJ2-7, the V gene TRBV9, with D tentatively TRBD2 (5 bases). The V end lost 4 bases, the J end lost 3 bases, and 20 bases lay between the germline ends. The CDR3 is 16 amino acids. The germline gives CDR1 SGDLS, CDR2 YYNGEE. CDR3 sequence: CASSPHPGNYLYEQYF. The CDR3 nucleotides are TGTGCCAGCAGCCCTCATCCGGGGAATTACCTCTACGAGCAGTACTTC. Variable domain in full (rest from reference TRBV9 and TRBJ2-7): DSGVTQTPKHLITATGQRVTLRCSPRSGDLSVYWYQQSLDQGLQFLIQYYNGEERAKGNILERFSAQQFPDLHSELNLSSLELGDSALYFCASSPHPGNYLYEQYFGPGTRLTVT.

The count of this clone is one. The chain recombines TRBV30 with TRBJ2-5; weak D call: TRBD2 (6 bases). CDR1 GTSNPN and CDR2 SVGIG come from the germline V gene (reference sequence). CDR3 length equals 15 residues. The V end was cut by 0 bases, the J end by 5 bases, with 16 bases between. The DNA of the CDR3 is TGTGCCTGGAGTGTCGGGGGAGCGGTTCTCGAGACCCAGTACTTC. Encoded protein: CAWSVGGAVLETQYF.

The chain employs TRBV4-3 and TRBJ2-2, with D perhaps assigned TRBD1 or TRBD2 (5 bases each). CDR3 length: 16 amino acids. Looked up from germline, CDR1 is LGHNA and CDR2 is YSLEER. With 0 bases removed from V and 6 bases from J, the gap between germline ends came to 14 bases. The CDR3 here is CASSQEGPGRAGELFF. DNA for the CDR3: TGCGCCAGCAGCCAAGAGGGGCCAGGGCGGGCCGGGGAGCTGTTTTTT.

The rearrangement links TRBV28 to TRBJ1-5, with D perhaps TRBD1 (5 bases). CDR1 and CDR2 (germline): MDHEN, SYDVKM. V lost 2 bases to trimming and J lost 5 bases, with 13 bases between them. The CDR3 spans 15 residues. The CDR3 bases are TGTGCCAGCAGTTTACCCGGGACTCCCGATCAGCCCCAGCATTTT. Its protein product is CASSLPGTPDQPQHF.

The chain combines TRBV11-3 with TRBJ2-3; the D is unclear. The CDR3 length is 13 residues. The germline V and J ends were trimmed by 2 bases and 3 bases, with 6 bases remaining between them. Germline V gene lookup returns CDR1 SGHNT and CDR2 YENEEA. This CDR3 reads CASSLRWTDTQYF. The CDR3 nucleotides are TGTGCCAGCAGCTTACGGTGGACAGATACGCAGTATTTT.

The chain combines TRBV18 with TRBJ2-3; 7 bases map to TRBD2. V was clipped by 0 bases and J by 9 bases; unmatched bases: 3. The length of the CDR3 is 13 residues. Germline V gene sequence: CDR1 KGHSH, CDR2 LQKENI. CDR3 loop: CASSPPVGGTQYF. The DNA of the CDR3 is TGTGCCAGCTCACCACCCGTGGGGGGGACGCAGTATTTT.

The rearrangement joins TRBV4-1 to TRBJ2-5, with 13 bases lining up with TRBD2. V was clipped by 0 bases and J by 5 bases; unmatched bases: 15. The CDR3 extends over 20 amino acids. CDR1 and CDR2 from the germline V gene are MGHRA and YSYEKL. The CDR3 DNA reads TGCGCCAGCAGCCAAGACCGGGGACTAGCGGGACCCGTCCGGAGCGAGACCCAGTACTTC. Translation gives CASSQDRGLAGPVRSETQYF.

The CDR3 loop is CASSFLTNEKLFF. In nucleotides, the CDR3 is TGTGCCAGCAGCTTTTTGACTAATGAAAAACTGTTTTTT. The chain couples TRBV11-2 to TRBJ1-4, with D uncertain. CDR1 is SGHAT, CDR2 FQNNGV, per germline. The CDR3 is 13 amino acids. V was pared by 3 bases and J by 2 bases, with 4 bases between. Combining the CDR3 with reference TRBV11-2 and TRBJ1-4 gives the whole variable domain EAGVAQSPRYKIIEKRQSVAFWCNPISGHATLYWYQQILGQGPKLLIQFQNNGVVDDSQLPKDRFSAERLKGVDSTLKIQPAKLEDSAVYLCASSFLTNEKLFFGSGTQLSVL.

The chain links TRBV27 to TRBJ2-7; weak D call: TRBD2 (5 bases). Trimming shortened V by 5 bases and J by 6 bases, and 14 bases separated the two germline ends. CDR3 size: 13 residues. Germline CDR1 reads MNHEY; CDR2 reads SMNVEV (reference sequence). The CDR3 here is CASSPRGFGEQYF. In DNA, the CDR3 is TGTGCCAGCAGTCCGAGAGGGTTTGGCGAGCAGTACTTC.

This chain uses TRBV2 with TRBJ2-1, with D unclear. V was cut by 3 bases and J by 9 bases, with 9 bases left in between. The CDR3 spans 12 residues. The germline gives CDR1 SNHLY, CDR2 FYNNEI. Written as DNA, the CDR3 is TGTGCCAGCAGTGAGATAGGCGGTGAGCAGTTCTTC. Its protein product is CASSEIGGEQFF.